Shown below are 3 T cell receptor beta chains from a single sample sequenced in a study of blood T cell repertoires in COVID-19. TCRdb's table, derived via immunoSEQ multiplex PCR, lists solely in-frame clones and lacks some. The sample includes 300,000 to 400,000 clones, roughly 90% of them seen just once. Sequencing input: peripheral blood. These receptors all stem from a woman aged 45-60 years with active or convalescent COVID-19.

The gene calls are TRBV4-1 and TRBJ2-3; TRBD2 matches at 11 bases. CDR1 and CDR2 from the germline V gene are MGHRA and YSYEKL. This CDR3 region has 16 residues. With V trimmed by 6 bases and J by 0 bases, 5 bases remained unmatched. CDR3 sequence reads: CASRKLAGVSTDTQYF. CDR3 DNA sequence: TGCGCCAGCAGGAAACTAGCGGGGGTAAGCACAGATACGCAGTATTTT.

CDR3 region: CASSGQANQPQHF. CDR3 bases: TGTGCCAGCAGTGGACAGGCGAATCAGCCCCAGCATTTT. The chain links TRBV2 to TRBJ1-5, with D perhaps TRBD1 (6 bases). The ends were cut back, 4 bases at V and 4 bases at J, with 8 bases in the middle. This CDR3 is built from 13 residues. Germline V gene lookup returns CDR1 SNHLY and CDR2 FYNNEI.

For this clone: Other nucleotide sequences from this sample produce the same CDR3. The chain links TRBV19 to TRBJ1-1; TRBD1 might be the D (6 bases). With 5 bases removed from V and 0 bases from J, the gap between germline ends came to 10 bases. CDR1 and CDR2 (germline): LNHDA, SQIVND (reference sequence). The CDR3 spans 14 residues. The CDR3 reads CASSAQGLNTEAFF. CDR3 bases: TGTGCCAGTAGTGCACAGGGTCTGAACACTGAAGCTTTCTTT.